A selection of T cell receptor beta chains follows, all from one sample in a study of blood T cells in healthy people across ages. TCRdb reprocessed the 5' RACE reads with MiXCR, giving one entry per CDR3 protein. The sample has approximately 880,000 distinct CDR3 sequences, around 46% seen once. Sample: blood. The receptors originated from a man younger than 45 in good health. Both conserved end residues are part of each CDR3. D genes are given only for firm matches. Clone size is given for some rows only: seen once, a few or many times, or a class if the clone is expanded.

TRBD1	NA	TRBV27	TRBJ1-5	TGTGCCAGCAGCCCGGACAGGGCGGTGGACCAGCCCCAGCATTTT	CASSPDRAVDQPQHF
TRBD1	NA	TRBV2	TRBJ2-7	TGTGCCGGCCTCCGAGACAGGGGCTACGAGCAGTACTTC	CAGLRDRGYEQYF
NA	NA	TRBV7-2	TRBJ2-3	TGTGCCGGCAGCTTAGGGGGGGGCCGGATGGACGCGCAGTATTTT	CAGSLGGGRMDAQYF
NA	NA	TRBV7-3	TRBJ1-1	TGTGCCAGCAGCTCTAATACCCGGGACGGGGGCACTGAAGCTTTCTTT	CASSSNTRDGGTEAFF
TRBD2	NA	TRBV7-2	TRBJ2-1	TGTGCCAGCAGCCTACAGGCGACTAGCGGGGGTGGTGAGCAGTTCTTC	CASSLQATSGGGEQFF
TRBD1	once	TRBV5-1	TRBJ2-3	TGCGCCAGCAGCTACCCAGGGGGAGGCACAGATACGCAGTATTTT	CASSYPGGGTDTQYF
TRBD2	NA	TRBV20-1	TRBJ2-1	TGCAGTCCCCCGGTGGTAGCGGGAGGGCCGGGGGGGGATGAGCAGTTCTTC	CSPPVVAGGPGGDEQFF
NA	NA	TRBV30	TRBJ2-5	TGTGCCTGGAGTGGAGGGTTTCAAGAGACCCAGTACTTC	CAWSGGFQETQYF
NA	NA	TRBV6-1	TRBJ1-4	TGTGCCAGTAGTGAGGGGCCAACTAATGAAAAACTGTTTTTT	CASSEGPTNEKLFF
TRBD1	NA	TRBV7-2	TRBJ2-1	TGTGCCAGCAGCCCAAGACAGGGGGGAGAGCAGTTCTTC	CASSPRQGGEQFF
NA	NA	TRBV27	TRBJ2-3	TGTGCCAGCAGACAAGTCGCCCCAGATACGCAGTATTTT	CASRQVAPDTQYF
NA	few	TRBV3-1	TRBJ1-2	TGTGCCAGCAGCCAAGACAGGGCGGATGGCTACACCTTC	CASSQDRADGYTF
NA	NA	TRBV6-2/TRBV6-3	TRBJ2-3	TGTGCCAGCGGTTACGGCCAGGGAGCAGATACGCAGTATTTT	CASGYGQGADTQYF
NA	NA	TRBV11-2	TRBJ2-1	TGTGCCAGCACCCTCCGTACCAATGAGCAGTTCTTC	CASTLRTNEQFF
TRBD1	NA	TRBV9	TRBJ1-2	TGTGCCAGCAGCGGGCAGACAGGGGAATTGGCTAACGATGGCTACACCTTC	CASSGQTGELANDGYTF
NA	NA	TRBV18	TRBJ2-7	TGTGCCAGCCCACCTACTGGGACACTTTCCTACGAGCAGTACTTC	CASPPTGTLSYEQYF
NA	NA	TRBV4-3	TRBJ2-3	TGCGCCGGCAGCCAAGATTGGAAGGGATCTAGCACAGATACGCAGTATTTT	CAGSQDWKGSSTDTQYF
NA	NA	TRBV12-3/TRBV12-4	TRBJ2-2	TGTGCCAGCAGTTATGGCAGGGAGGTCACCGGGGAGCTGTTTTTT	CASSYGREVTGELFF
NA	NA	TRBV28	TRBJ2-7	TGTGCCAGCAGTTTTAAGTATCTGTCCTACGAGCAGTACTTC	CASSFKYLSYEQYF
NA	NA	TRBV4-1	TRBJ2-7	TGCGCCAGCAGCCAAGATATGGCCTCGAGCTCCTACGAGCAGTACTTC	CASSQDMASSSYEQYF
NA	NA	TRBV20-1	TRBJ2-2	TGCAGTGCTAGGTCTTCAGACACCGGGGAGCTGTTTTTT	CSARSSDTGELFF
NA	many	TRBV7-9	TRBJ2-7	TGTGCCAGCAGCTTAGCGGACAGATCCTACGAGCAGTACTTC	CASSLADRSYEQYF
TRBD2	NA	TRBV20-1	TRBJ2-4	TGCAGTGCTAGCAAGCGGGGGACGGACAAAAACATTCAGTACTTC	CSASKRGTDKNIQYF
TRBD1	NA	TRBV6-5	TRBJ1-5	TGTGCCAGCAGTTACTCGAGGGCAGGGGGCGATTGGCCCCAGCATTTT	CASSYSRAGGDWPQHF
NA	few	TRBV6-2/TRBV6-3	TRBJ2-7	TGTGCCAGCATGGCAGCCCCTTACGAGCAGTACTTC	CASMAAPYEQYF
TRBD1	NA	TRBV7-8	TRBJ2-1	TGTGCCAGCAGCTTAAGGACAGGGGGTATTGGCAATGAGCAGTTCTTC	CASSLRTGGIGNEQFF
TRBD1	NA	TRBV11-3	TRBJ2-1	TGTGCCAGCAGCGGCCCCCAGGGGGACAGGAACTCCTACAATGAGCAGTTCTTC	CASSGPQGDRNSYNEQFF
TRBD1	NA	TRBV2	TRBJ2-3	TGTGCCAGCAGACGACCCGGGACAGTCGCAGATACGCGGTATTTT	CASRRPGTVADTRYF
TRBD2	once	TRBV10-3	TRBJ2-2	TGTGCCGTCCGGGGGGGCCCCGGGGAGCTGTTTTTT	CAVRGGPGELFF
TRBD1	NA	TRBV4-1	TRBJ1-1	TGCGCCAGCAGCCTGACTCCAGGGGGGACTGAAGCTTTCTTT	CASSLTPGGTEAFF
TRBD1	NA	TRBV27	TRBJ2-7	TGTGCCAGCTTGGGACAGGGGGGCTACGAGCAGTACTTC	CASLGQGGYEQYF
NA	NA	TRBV6-5	TRBJ1-1	TGTGCCAGCACCACAACAGGGCCGGCTTTCTTT	CASTTTGPAFF
NA	many	TRBV4-1	TRBJ2-1	TGCGCCAGCAGCCAAGGTTCCTTTTCCCTATCTTACAATGAGCAGTTCTTC	CASSQGSFSLSYNEQFF
NA	NA	TRBV20-1	TRBJ2-7	TGCAGTGCTGTTGACGGGACGGTGGCCTACGAGCAGTACTTC	CSAVDGTVAYEQYF
NA	NA	TRBV5-6	TRBJ1-6	TGTGCCAGCAGCCCTCACAGGTTTTCACCCCTCCACTTT	CASSPHRFSPLHF
TRBD2	few	TRBV5-6	TRBJ2-3	TGTGCCAGCAGCTCAGTAGCGGGGGGGAACACAGATACGCAGTATTTT	CASSSVAGGNTDTQYF
NA	NA	TRBV20-1	TRBJ1-1	TGCAGTGCTTCAGGACGGGCGGCTGAAGCTTTCTTT	CSASGRAAEAFF
NA	few	TRBV9	TRBJ2-1	TGTGCCAGCAGCGGGGTTACTAGAGGACCCTACAATGAGCAGTTCTTC	CASSGVTRGPYNEQFF
TRBD2	many	TRBV7-9	TRBJ2-1	TGTGCCAGCAGCGTCGGACTAGCGGGGCACAATGAGCAGTTCTTC	CASSVGLAGHNEQFF
TRBD2	once	TRBV9	TRBJ2-1	TGTGCCAGCAGCGTAGGGACTAGCGGGGGGAATGAGCAGTTCTTC	CASSVGTSGGNEQFF
NA	NA	TRBV4-1	TRBJ2-5	TGCGCCAGCAGCCCGACGGCGAGGGAGAGTCAGTACTTC	CASSPTARESQYF
TRBD2	NA	TRBV28	TRBJ2-1	TGTGCCAGCAGTTTATGGGGACTAGCGGGAGGTGGTGAGCAGTTCTTC	CASSLWGLAGGGEQFF
TRBD1	many	TRBV20-1	TRBJ1-4	TGCAGTGCCGGCAGAGGGGGCATCGAAAAACTGTTTTTT	CSAGRGGIEKLFF
NA	NA	TRBV9	TRBJ2-1	TGTGCCAGCAGCCCAAAGACACCAGGGGGGTACAATGAGCAGTTCTTC	CASSPKTPGGYNEQFF
TRBD1	NA	TRBV24-1	TRBJ2-7	TGTGCCACCAGTGATCGGGACAGGGGGATTTACGAGCAGTACTTC	CATSDRDRGIYEQYF